A selection of T cell receptor beta chains follows, all from one sample in a study of OX40 agonist ivuxolimab in advanced cancers. The protocol was immunoSEQ multiplex PCR, while the TCRdb copy is restricted to in-frame clones and leaves out a portion. The sample lists about 51,000 clones; roughly 86% were seen once. The sequenced sample was CD4+ or CD8+ T cells sorted from blood, obtained in a trial of the OX40 agonist ivuxolimab. The receptors come from an adult with an advanced solid tumor such as melanoma, head and neck, liver or kidney cancer. Each CDR3 is given with its conserved first and last residue.

cdr3_length j_call v_call cdr3_aa
18 TRBJ2-7 TRBV27 CASSLSILAGVGNYEQYF
15 TRBJ1-3 TRBV28 CASSLRGETGNTIYF
13 TRBJ2-7 TRBV27 CASSLSLRPPQYF
13 TRBJ2-7 TRBV7-9 CASSLGTSGRRYF
10 TRBJ2-1 TRBV20-1 CSPGGNEQFF
15 TRBJ2-7 TRBV6-5 CASSHPPGQAYEQYF
16 TRBJ2-1 TRBV7-8 CASSPRTSGGYNEQFF
13 TRBJ1-5 TRBV28 CASRGVWNQPQHF
15 TRBJ1-1 TRBV5-4 CASSLLGGRITEAFF
13 TRBJ1-1 TRBV7-2 CASSLSRGTEAFF
15 TRBJ1-3 TRBV9 CASSVTGSQGNAIYF
14 TRBJ1-2 TRBV7-9 CASSQISTGDGYTF
12 TRBJ2-2 TRBV12-5 CASRRDTGELFF
14 TRBJ2-4 TRBV30 CAWSPSIGKNIQYF
15 TRBJ2-2 TRBV28 CASSPLLAATGELFF
12 TRBJ1-2 TRBV7-9 CASSFDLYGHTF
15 TRBJ2-1 TRBV6-5 CASSPSRATYNEQFF
14 TRBJ2-7 TRBV10-1 CASSHSGSSYEQYF